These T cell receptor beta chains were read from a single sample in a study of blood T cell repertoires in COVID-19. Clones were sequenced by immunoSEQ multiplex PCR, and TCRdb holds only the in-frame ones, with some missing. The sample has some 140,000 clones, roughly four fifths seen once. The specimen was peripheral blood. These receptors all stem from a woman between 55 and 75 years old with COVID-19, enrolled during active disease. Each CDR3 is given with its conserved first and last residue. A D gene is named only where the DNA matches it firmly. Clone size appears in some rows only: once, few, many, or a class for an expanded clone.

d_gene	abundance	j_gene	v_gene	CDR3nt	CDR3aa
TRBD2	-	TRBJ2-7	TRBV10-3	TGTGCCATCAGTGAGTCGATACTAGCGGGAGCACCCCAGTACTTC	CAISESILAGAPQYF
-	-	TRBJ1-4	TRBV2	TGTGCCAGCGGCAGGGACTACTCAACTAATGAAAAACTGTTTTTT	CASGRDYSTNEKLFF
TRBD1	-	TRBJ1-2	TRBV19	TGTGCCAGTAGTATAGGACGGACAGGAAATGGCTACACCTTC	CASSIGRTGNGYTF
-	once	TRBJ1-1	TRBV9	TGCGCCAGCCGCGTCGGGGGGGGCCAGGGGCTCATGAACACTGAAGCTTTCTTT	CASRVGGGQGLMNTEAFF
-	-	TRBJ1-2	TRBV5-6	TGTGCCAGCAGCTCGGTGACAGGCCTGTGCACCTTC	CASSSVTGLCTF
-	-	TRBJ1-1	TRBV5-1	TGCGCCAGCAGGGACAATGAGAACACTGAAGCTTTCTTT	CASRDNENTEAFF
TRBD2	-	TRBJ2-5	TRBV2	TGTGCCAGCAGTGAAGCGGCGCGGGGGGGCCGGGAGACCCAGTACTTC	CASSEAARGGRETQYF
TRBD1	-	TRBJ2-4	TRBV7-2	TGTGCCAGCAGCACCCCGGGACAGGGCCTTCAGTACTTC	CASSTPGQGLQYF
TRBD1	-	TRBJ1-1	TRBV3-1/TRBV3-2	TGTGCCAGCAGACGGAACCAGGGGGCCACTGAAGCTTTCTTT	CASRRNQGATEAFF
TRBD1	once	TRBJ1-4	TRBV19	TGTGCCAGTAGTACGGGACAGGGGTTTCTGGCAACTAATGAAAAACTGTTTTTT	CASSTGQGFLATNEKLFF
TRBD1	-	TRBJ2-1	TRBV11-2	TGTGCCAGCAGCCGCGTAGGGACAGGTAAACGGGTGTATTACAATGAGCAGTTCTTC	CASSRVGTGKRVYYNEQFF
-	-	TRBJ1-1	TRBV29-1	TGCAGCGTTGAAGAAAGCTTGAACACTGAAGCTTTCTTT	CSVEESLNTEAFF
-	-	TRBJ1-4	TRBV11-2	TGTGCCAGCAGCTTAGATCCCAGGGTCGGTGAAAAACTGTTTTTT	CASSLDPRVGEKLFF
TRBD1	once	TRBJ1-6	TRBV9	TGTGCCAGCAGCCCAGGACAGGCTACCTATAATTCACCCCTCCACTTT	CASSPGQATYNSPLHF
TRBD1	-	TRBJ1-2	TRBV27	TGTGCCAGCAGTTGGACAGGTTCTTCTTATTATGGCTACACCTTC	CASSWTGSSYYGYTF
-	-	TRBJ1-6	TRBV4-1	TGCGCCAGCAGCTCGAGGGAAGATCGCTCCTATAATTCACCCCTCCACTTT	CASSSREDRSYNSPLHF
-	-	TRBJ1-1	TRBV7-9	TGTGCCAGCAGCCGGGAGGGGAACACTGAAGCTTTCTTT	CASSREGNTEAFF
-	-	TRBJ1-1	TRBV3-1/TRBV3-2	TGTGCCAGCAGCCAAGATTTGGGCGCCAAAAGAGCTTTCTTT	CASSQDLGAKRAFF
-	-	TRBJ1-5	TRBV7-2	TGTGCCAGCAGACGGGACATCCGGCAGCCCCAGCATTTT	CASRRDIRQPQHF
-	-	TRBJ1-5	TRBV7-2	TGTGCCAGCAGCTCCCAGGGTTCTAGTCAGCCCCAGCATTTT	CASSSQGSSQPQHF
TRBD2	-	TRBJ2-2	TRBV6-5	TGTGCCAGCAGTCAACCTAGCGGGGGGTACGGGGAGCTGTTTTTT	CASSQPSGGYGELFF
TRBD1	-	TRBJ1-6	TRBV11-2	TGTGCCACACAGGGGGCGTTAGTTGATTCACCCCTCCACTTT	CATQGALVDSPLHF
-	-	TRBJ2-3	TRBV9	TGTGCCAGCAGGAGGAGGCTAGCGACAACAGATACGCAGTATTTT	CASRRRLATTDTQYF
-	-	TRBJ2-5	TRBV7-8	TGTGCCAGCAGCCCCCGGCGGAGCCAAGAGACCCAGTACTTC	CASSPRRSQETQYF
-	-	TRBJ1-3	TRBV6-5	TGTGCCAGCAGTTACACGTCCCCTAGCTCTGGAAACACCATATATTTT	CASSYTSPSSGNTIYF
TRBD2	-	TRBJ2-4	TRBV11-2	TGTGCCAGCAGCTTATTGGGAGGTAGCGGGAGGGAAGCCAAAAACATTCAGTACTTC	CASSLLGGSGREAKNIQYF
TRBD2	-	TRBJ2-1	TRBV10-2	TGCGCCAGCAGTGGGACTGGCGGGAGGGTCCCCTACAATGAGCAGTTCTTC	CASSGTGGRVPYNEQFF
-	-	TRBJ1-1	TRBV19	TGTGCCACGACATTTCCGGACACTGAAGCTTTCTTT	CATTFPDTEAFF
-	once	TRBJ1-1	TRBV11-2	TGTGCCAGCAGCCCCCGACAGGAGGCCGTTGGGAACACTGAAGCTTTCTTT	CASSPRQEAVGNTEAFF
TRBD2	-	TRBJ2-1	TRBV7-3	TGTGCCAGCAGCCCTACGGGGGGTGAGCAGTTCTTC	CASSPTGGEQFF
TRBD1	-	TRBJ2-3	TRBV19	TGTGCCAGTAGTTCGGGACAGGGGCCCACAGATACGCAGTATTTT	CASSSGQGPTDTQYF
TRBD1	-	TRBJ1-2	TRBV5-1	TGCGCCAGCAGCTTAGCGGACAGGGACTATGGCTACACCTTC	CASSLADRDYGYTF
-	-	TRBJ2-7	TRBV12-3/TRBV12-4	TGTGCCAGCAGTTTAAACATCTACGAGCAGTACTTC	CASSLNIYEQYF
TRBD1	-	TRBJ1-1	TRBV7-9	TGTGCCAGCAGCTTTAGTCAACAGGGGGTAGCTTTCTTT	CASSFSQQGVAFF